This TCR beta chain was sequenced in a study of cytomegalovirus exposure and HLA in healthy donors. Notes on the study in general: Cytomegalovirus-associated TCR beta chains were listed, numbering 150 to 200. Available immune exposure information covered CMV serostatus only.

Germline V gene lookup returns CDR1 SGHNT and CDR2 YYREEE (reference sequence). V was trimmed by 0 bases and J by 5 bases, leaving 14 bases between them. The CDR3 has 15 residues. It was healthy bone marrow donors who served as donors. Notes on this clone: The antigen remains undetermined.

The PCR ran on 60 Vbeta and 13 Jbeta primers. Generated by immunoSEQ multiplex PCR, the TCRdb table keeps only in-frame clones and is missing some. The sample includes around 140,000 clones, about 9.2% of them seen just once. This TCR came from a middle-aged woman in good health and CMV-seropositive. The sequenced sample was PBMCs. This chain connects TRBV5-4 to TRBJ2-5; tentative D call: TRBD2 (6 bases). The CDR3 here is CASSLAGGMGETQYF. Written as DNA, the CDR3 is TGTGCCAGCAGCTTGGCCGGGGGAATGGGTGAGACCCAGTACTTC.